This TCR beta chain was recorded in a study of CXCR3-negative and CXCR3-positive naive CD8 T cells (dated by TCRdb to the late 2010s). Looking at the study overall: In total, roughly 150 million TRB reads were obtained, or roughly 1.5 +/- 0.3 million reads per library. Diversity and physicochemical repertoire analyses covered roughly ten donors pooled from two independent experiments. The TRBV-TRBJ cluster analysis covered naive subsets from several donors and memory cells from 3 donors. What the study reported, not specific to this receptor: Comparably high repertoire diversity was found in both naive subsets, whereas much lower repertoire diversity was found in memory CD8+ T cells. Because surface CD5, which has been linked to self-reactivity in mice, was comparable between naive subsets, TCR interaction strength was also inferred from TRB CDR3 physicochemical properties. Freshly isolated PBMCs were used for most assays because CXCR3 expression went down partially after cryopreservation. Within the same donor, TRBV-TRBJ usage looked similar between naive CXCR3-negative and CXCR3-positive cells, but memory cells had distinct patterns. Compared with CXCR3-negative naive cells, CXCR3-positive naive cells had TRB CDR3s with higher hydrophobicity (lower Kidera factor 4), lower energy, and higher strength and volume indices.

Sequenced on a NextSeq 550. The Human TCR Profiling Kit (MiLaboratory) was used to make UMI-labeled 5' RACE TRB cDNA libraries. The full amount of extracted RNA was used for cDNA synthesis, and the full amount of resulting cDNA was used for PCR amplification. The libraries were made side by side, with each library going through the same number of PCR cycles. As for the authors' bioinformatics: With a requirement of at least two reads per UMI, MIGEC and MiXCR extracted about 48,000 +/- 9,800 unique UMI-labeled TRB cDNA molecules per library. An average of approximately 40,000 +/- 10,000 functional in-frame TRB CDR3 nucleotide clonotypes without stop codons was found per library. Diversity metrics, including normalized Shannon-Wiener and Chao1, were computed in VDJtools after downsampling to 5000 UMI-labeled TRB molecules per sample. For the central five CDR3 residues, VDJtools calculated physicochemical properties weighted by clonotype size, namely interaction energy, strength, volume and Kidera factor 4. TCRdb reprocessed the reads, and each CDR3 protein sequence is entered once, without DNA. The V and J calls were determined by TCRdb, not by the authors. The sample's records list about 98,000 distinct CDR3 sequences. Approximately 0.99% of the sample belongs to the ten largest clones.

For each CD8+ T cell subset, flow sorting was done in triplicate, and a few hundred thousand cells per subset went directly into RLT lysis buffer. Naive CD8+ T cells were defined stringently as CD45RO-CCR7+CD27+CD95- to exclude memory contaminants. Using standard density gradient centrifugation, peripheral blood mononuclear cells were isolated from buffy coats. Naive CXCR3-negative and CXCR3-positive CD8+ T cells were flow-sorted using a FACSAria III. An RNeasy Mini Kit was used to extract total RNA from the sorted cells. Of note for this clonotype: The specificity of this receptor is unknown.

From the cysteine through the phenylalanine, the CDR3 covers 13 amino acids. DNA was not recorded. The germline V gene supplies CDR1 SGHDT and CDR2 YYEEEE. Here the chain combines TRBV5-6 and TRBJ2-5; TCRdb calls TRBD1, which cannot be checked without DNA. The clonotype was recovered from a human donor in good health. Some clones in this sample may be carry-over from other donors' samples. Sample: naive CXCR3+ CD8+ T cells from blood. The sample's cell subset or site label is to be understood as: CD45RO-CCR7+CD27+CD95- naive CD8+ T cells expressing CXCR3 (TNR3+). The CDR3 amino acid sequence is: CASSRDRQETQYF.